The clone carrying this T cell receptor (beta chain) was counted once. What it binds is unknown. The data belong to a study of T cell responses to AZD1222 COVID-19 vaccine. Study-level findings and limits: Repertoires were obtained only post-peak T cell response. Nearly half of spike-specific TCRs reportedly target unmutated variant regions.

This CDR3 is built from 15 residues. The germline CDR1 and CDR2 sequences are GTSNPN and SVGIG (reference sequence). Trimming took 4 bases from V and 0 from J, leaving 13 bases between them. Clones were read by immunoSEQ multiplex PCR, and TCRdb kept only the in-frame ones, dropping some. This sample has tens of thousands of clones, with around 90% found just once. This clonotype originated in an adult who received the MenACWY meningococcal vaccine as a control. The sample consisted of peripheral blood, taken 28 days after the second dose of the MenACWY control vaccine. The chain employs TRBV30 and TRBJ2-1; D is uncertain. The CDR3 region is CAWNDLWTSYNEQFF. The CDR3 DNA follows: TGTGCCTGGAATGATTTGTGGACCTCCTACAATGAGCAGTTCTTC.